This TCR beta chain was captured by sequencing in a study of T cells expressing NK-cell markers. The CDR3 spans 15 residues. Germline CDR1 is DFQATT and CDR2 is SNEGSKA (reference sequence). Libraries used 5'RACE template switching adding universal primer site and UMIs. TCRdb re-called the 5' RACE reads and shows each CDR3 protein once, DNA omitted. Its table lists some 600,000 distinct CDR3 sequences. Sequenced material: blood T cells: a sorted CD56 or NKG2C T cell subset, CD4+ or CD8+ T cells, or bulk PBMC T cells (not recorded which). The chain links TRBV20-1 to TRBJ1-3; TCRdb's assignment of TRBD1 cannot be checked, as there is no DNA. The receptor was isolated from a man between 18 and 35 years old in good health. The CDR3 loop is CSAREWMLTAGTIYF.